This T cell receptor (beta chain) was profiled in a study of identical twins. Each CDR3 protein gets one entry after TCRdb re-called the 5' RACE reads with MiXCR. The sample has hundreds of thousands of distinct CDR3 sequences; under 9% are singletons. This CDR3 is 16 amino acids long. CDR1 is MGHRA and CDR2 is YSYEKL in the germline V gene. Trimming stripped 0 bases from V and 6 bases from J, with 14 bases between. The study, taken as a whole, reports: Carriage of fewer insertions was seen in abundant cord blood beta clonotypes, whereas memory repertoires showed none.

Ten or more counts support this clonotype. Antigen: not known. This same sample was also taken into another study, of yellow fever vaccine responses in identical twins.

This TCR was recovered from a woman under 30 in good health. The chain links TRBV4-1 to TRBJ2-2; D might be TRBD2 (6 bases). Sample: PBMCs. CDR3 DNA sequence: TGCGCCAGCAGCCAAGATTTTGGAGGGGACGCCGGGGAGCTGTTTTTT. This sequence encodes CASSQDFGGDAGELFF.